The entry below gives a single T cell receptor beta chain sequence along with its context. Its antigen remains unknown. PCR used 60 Vbeta primers and 13 Jbeta primers. The assay was immunoSEQ multiplex PCR, and TCRdb's table has in-frame clones only and misses some. The table records some 120,000 clones, 65% to 80% of them present only once. The V gene's germline CDR1 is SGHNT and CDR2 YYREEE (reference sequence). V was pared by 3 bases and J by 7 bases, with 22 bases between. There are 16 residues in the CDR3. The data were taken from a study of cytomegalovirus exposure and HLA in healthy donors. Study-wide points: TRBV6-2, TRBV6-3 and other indistinguishable V segments were excluded. Accurate HLA-A and HLA-B prediction from TCR beta sequences was reported for most subjects.

Sequenced sample: PBMCs. The TCR sequence derives from a man aged 40-55 years in good health and CMV-seropositive. This rearrangement joins TRBV5-4 to TRBJ1-2; D ambiguous. The CDR3 nucleotides read TGTGCCAGCAGCTCACCCTCCGTCCGCGTCAATGGTGGCTACACCTTC. The encoded protein is CASSSPSVRVNGGYTF. Full variable domain (missing parts from reference TRBV5-4 and TRBJ1-2): ETGVTQSPTHLIKTRGQQVTLRCSSQSGHNTVSWYQQALGQGPQFIFQYYREEENGRGNFPPRFSGLQFPNYSSELNVNALELDDSALYLCASSSPSVRVNGGYTFGSGTRLTVV.